This T cell receptor (beta chain) was obtained from a study of human T cells and chemical hapten exposure. Study as a whole: Mostly female, the patients presented with alopecia areata, totalis or universalis. Variability of per-sample TCR yields stemmed mainly from small differences in pooled library volume.

The CDR3 extends over 16 amino acids. Trimming left V 2 bases short and J 6 bases short, with 18 bases between. Per germline, CDR1 MNHNS and CDR2 SASEGT. Time point given: pre-sensitization, week 0. The treatment is: therapeutic diphenylcyclopropenone sensitization with weekly scalp DPC. Whole blood, unfractionated, served as the material for total RNA extraction. This clonotype was counted a few times. The antigen is not known. Notes on the study in general: Expanded TCRs clustered into significantly more large CDR3 similarity groups than controls, the analysis revealed.

TCRdb processed the RACE reads anew with MiXCR; each CDR3 protein has one entry. Of about 290,000 distinct CDR3 sequences listed, about 7.7% were seen once; the top ten hold less than 1.5%. The receptor was isolated from a man between 18 and 29 years old with alopecia areata. Some clones in this sample may be carry-over from other donors' samples. The sequencing used whole blood, collected in connection with sensitization to the hapten diphenylcyclopropenone (DPC). The chain couples TRBV6-1 to TRBJ2-3; possible D gene TRBD1, 7 bases. CDR3 region: CASSESGARGFDTQYF. The CDR3 DNA reads TGTGCCAGCAGTGAATCGGGGGCCAGGGGGTTTGATACGCAGTATTTT.